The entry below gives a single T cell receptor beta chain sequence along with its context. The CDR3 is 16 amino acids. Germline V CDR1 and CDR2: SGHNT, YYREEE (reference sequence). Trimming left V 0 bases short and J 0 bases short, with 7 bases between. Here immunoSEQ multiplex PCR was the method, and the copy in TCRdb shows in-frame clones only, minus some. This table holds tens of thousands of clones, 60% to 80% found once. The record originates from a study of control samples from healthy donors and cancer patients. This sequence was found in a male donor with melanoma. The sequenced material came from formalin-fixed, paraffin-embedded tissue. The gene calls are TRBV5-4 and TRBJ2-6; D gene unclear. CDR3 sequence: CASSLDRYSGANVLTF. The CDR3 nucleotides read TGTGCCAGCAGCTTGGACAGATACTCTGGGGCCAACGTCCTGACTTTC. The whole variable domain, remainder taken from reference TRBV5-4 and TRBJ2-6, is ETGVTQSPTHLIKTRGQQVTLRCSSQSGHNTVSWYQQALGQGPQFIFQYYREEENGRGNFPPRFSGLQFPNYSSELNVNALELDDSALYLCASSLDRYSGANVLTFGAGSRLTVL.